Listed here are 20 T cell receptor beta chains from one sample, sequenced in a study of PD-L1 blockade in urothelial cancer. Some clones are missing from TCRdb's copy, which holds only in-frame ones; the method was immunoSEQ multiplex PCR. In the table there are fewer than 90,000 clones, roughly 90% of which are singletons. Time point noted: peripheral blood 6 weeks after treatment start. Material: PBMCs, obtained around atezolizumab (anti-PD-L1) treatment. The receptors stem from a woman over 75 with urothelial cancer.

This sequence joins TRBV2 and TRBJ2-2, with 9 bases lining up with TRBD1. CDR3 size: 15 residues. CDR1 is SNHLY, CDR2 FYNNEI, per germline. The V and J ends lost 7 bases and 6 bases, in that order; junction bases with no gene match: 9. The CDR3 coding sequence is TGTGCCAGCACCAAGGGACAGGGTCGGGCCGGGGAGCTGTTTTTT. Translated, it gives CASTKGQGRAGELFF.

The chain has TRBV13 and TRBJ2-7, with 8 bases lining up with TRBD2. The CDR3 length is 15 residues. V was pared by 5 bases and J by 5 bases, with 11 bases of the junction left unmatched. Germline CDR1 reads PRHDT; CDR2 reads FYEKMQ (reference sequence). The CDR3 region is CASSPQAGVSHEQYF. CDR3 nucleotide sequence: TGTGCCAGCAGCCCCCAAGCGGGAGTGTCCCACGAGCAGTACTTC.

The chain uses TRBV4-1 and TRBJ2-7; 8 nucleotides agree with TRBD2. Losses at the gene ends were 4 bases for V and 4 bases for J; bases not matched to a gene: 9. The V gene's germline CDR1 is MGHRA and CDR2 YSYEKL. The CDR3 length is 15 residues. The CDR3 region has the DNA TGCGCCAGCAGCCCCGGGCTAGCGGGCAGGTACGAGCAGTACTTC. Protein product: CASSPGLAGRYEQYF.

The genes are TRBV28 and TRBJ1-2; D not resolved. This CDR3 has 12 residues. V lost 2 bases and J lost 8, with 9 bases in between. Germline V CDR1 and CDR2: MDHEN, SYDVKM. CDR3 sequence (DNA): TGTGCCAGCAGTTTAATAGGAGGCGGCTACACCTTC. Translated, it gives CASSLIGGGYTF.

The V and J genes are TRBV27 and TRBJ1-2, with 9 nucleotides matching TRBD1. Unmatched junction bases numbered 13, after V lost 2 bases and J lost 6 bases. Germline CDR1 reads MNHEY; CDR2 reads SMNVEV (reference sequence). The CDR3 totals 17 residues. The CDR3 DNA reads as TGTGCCAGCAGTTTAGGGCCCCAAGGGGGACAGGGTCATGGCTACACCTTC. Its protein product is CASSLGPQGGQGHGYTF.

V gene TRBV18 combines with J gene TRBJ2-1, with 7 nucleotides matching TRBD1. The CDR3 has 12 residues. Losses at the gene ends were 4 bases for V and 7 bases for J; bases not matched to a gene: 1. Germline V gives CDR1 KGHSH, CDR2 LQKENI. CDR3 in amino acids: CASSLQGNEQFF. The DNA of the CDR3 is TGTGCCAGCTCACTACAGGGGAATGAGCAGTTCTTC. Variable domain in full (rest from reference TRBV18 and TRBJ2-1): NAGVMQNPRHLVRRRGQEARLRCSPMKGHSHVYWYRQLPEEGLKFMVYLQKENIIDESGMPKERFSAEFPKEGPSILRIQQVVRGDSAAYFCASSLQGNEQFFGPGTRLTVL.

The CDR3 coding sequence is TGTGCCAGCAGGAACAGGGATATTCGTGAAGCTTTCTTT. Translating it yields CASRNRDIREAFF. The chain recombines TRBV28 with TRBJ1-1; D is possibly TRBD1 (6 bases). The ends were cut back, 6 bases at V and 7 bases at J, with 15 bases in the middle. The CDR3 is made up of 13 amino acids. Per the germline V gene, CDR1 is MDHEN and CDR2 is SYDVKM.

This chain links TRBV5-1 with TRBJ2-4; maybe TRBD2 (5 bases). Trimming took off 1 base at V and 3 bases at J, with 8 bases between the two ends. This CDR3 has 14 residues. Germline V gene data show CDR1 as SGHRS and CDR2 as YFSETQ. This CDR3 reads CASSLWESKNIQYF. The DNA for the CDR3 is TGCGCCAGCAGCTTGTGGGAGAGCAAAAACATTCAGTACTTC.

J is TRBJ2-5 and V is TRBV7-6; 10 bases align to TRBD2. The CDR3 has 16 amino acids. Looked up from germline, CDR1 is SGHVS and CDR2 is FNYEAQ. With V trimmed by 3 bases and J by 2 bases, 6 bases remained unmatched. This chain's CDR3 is CASSLSTSGFQETQYF. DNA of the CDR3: TGTGCCAGCAGCTTGTCGACTAGCGGGTTTCAAGAGACCCAGTACTTC.

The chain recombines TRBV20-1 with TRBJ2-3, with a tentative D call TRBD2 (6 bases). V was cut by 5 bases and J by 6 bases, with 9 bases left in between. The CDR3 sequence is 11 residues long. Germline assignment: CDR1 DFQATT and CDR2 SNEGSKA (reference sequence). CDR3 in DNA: TGCAGTGCTTTACGGGGGGATACGCAGTATTTT. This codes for CSALRGDTQYF.

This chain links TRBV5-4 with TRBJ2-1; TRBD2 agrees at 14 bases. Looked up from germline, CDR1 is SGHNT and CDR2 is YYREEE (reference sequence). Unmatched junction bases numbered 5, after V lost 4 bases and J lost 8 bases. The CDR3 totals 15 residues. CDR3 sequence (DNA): TGTGCCAGCAGCCCTCGACTAGCGGGAGGGGATGAGCAGTTCTTC. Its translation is CASSPRLAGGDEQFF.

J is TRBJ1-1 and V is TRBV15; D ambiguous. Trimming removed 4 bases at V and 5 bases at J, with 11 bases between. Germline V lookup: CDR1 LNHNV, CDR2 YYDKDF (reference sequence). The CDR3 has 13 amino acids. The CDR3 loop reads CATSTGSGTEAFF. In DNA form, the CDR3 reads TGTGCCACCAGCACGGGATCAGGAACTGAAGCTTTCTTT.

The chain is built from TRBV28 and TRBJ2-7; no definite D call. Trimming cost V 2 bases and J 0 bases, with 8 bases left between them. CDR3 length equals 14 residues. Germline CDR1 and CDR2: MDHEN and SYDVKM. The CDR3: CASSLALTSYEQYF. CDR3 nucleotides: TGTGCCAGCAGTTTAGCTCTAACCTCCTACGAGCAGTACTTC.

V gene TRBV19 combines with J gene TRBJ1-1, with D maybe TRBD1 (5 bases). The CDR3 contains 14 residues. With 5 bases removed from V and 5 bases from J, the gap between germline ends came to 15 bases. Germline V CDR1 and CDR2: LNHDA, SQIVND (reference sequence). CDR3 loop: CASSEDGGRTEAFF. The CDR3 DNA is TGTGCCAGTAGTGAGGACGGGGGGAGGACTGAAGCTTTCTTT.

CDR3 amino acids: CASSLRGPGQGAREQYF. CDR3 coding DNA: TGTGCCAGCAGCTTAAGGGGGCCTGGACAGGGGGCGAGAGAGCAGTACTTC. V gene TRBV7-3 combines with J gene TRBJ2-7; 11 bases agree with TRBD1. J was trimmed by 7 bases and V by 1 base; bases with no gene match: 12. The germline V gene encodes CDR1 SGHTA and CDR2 FQGTGA. The CDR3 runs 17 residues.

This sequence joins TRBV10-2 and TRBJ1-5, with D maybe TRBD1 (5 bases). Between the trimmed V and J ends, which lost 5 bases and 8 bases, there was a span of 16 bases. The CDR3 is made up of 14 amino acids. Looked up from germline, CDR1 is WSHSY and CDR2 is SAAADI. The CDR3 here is CASSTGPTSEPQHF. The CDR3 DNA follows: TGCGCCAGCAGTACAGGTCCCACTTCTGAGCCCCAGCATTTT.

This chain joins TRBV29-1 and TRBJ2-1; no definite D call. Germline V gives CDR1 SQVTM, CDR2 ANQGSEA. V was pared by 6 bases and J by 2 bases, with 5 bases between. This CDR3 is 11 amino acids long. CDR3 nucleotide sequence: TGCAGCGTCCGTACCTACAATGAGCAGTTCTTC. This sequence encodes CSVRTYNEQFF.

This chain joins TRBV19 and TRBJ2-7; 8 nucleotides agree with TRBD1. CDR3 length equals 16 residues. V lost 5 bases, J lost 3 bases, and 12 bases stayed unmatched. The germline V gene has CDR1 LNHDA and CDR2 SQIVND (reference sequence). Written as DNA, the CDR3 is TGTGCCAGTAGTGGTCGGACAGGGCGGTCCCACTACGAGCAGTACTTC. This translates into CASSGRTGRSHYEQYF.

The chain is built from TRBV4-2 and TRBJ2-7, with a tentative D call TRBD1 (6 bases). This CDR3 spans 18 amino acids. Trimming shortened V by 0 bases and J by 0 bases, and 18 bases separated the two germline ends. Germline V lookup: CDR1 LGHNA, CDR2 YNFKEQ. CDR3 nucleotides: TGTGCCAGCAGCCAAGAGATTCGGTTTACAGGGAGCTCCTACGAGCAGTACTTC. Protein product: CASSQEIRFTGSSYEQYF.

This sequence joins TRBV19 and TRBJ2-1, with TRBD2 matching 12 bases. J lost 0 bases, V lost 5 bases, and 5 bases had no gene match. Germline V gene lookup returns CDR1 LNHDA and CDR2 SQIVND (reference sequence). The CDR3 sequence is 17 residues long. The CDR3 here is CASSSGLAGSSYNEQFF. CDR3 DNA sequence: TGTGCCAGTAGTTCCGGACTAGCGGGAAGCTCCTACAATGAGCAGTTCTTC.